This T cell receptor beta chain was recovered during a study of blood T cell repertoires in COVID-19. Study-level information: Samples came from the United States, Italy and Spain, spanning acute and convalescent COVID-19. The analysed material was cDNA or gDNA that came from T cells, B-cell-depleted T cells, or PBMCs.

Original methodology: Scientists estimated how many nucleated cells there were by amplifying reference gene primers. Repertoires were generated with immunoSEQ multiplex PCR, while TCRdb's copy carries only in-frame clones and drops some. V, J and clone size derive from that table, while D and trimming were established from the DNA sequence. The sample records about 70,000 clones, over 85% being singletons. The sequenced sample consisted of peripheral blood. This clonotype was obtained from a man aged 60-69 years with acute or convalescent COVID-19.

CDR3: CASSLAGADTEAFF. For the CDR3, the DNA is TGCGCCAGCAGCTTGGCCGGAGCGGACACTGAAGCTTTCTTT. The rearrangement joins TRBV5-1 to TRBJ1-1; no clear D. The V and J ends lost 0 bases and 3 bases respectively, with 9 bases between them. The CDR3 sequence is 14 residues long. CDR1 is SGHRS, CDR2 YFSETQ, per germline.